The sequence of this T cell receptor beta chain was determined in a study of shared clonotypes between healthy human individuals. The naive CD8 fraction comprised CD45RO-negative cells positively selected for CCR7 and excluded terminally differentiated effector memory CD45RA+ cells. Sequencing was performed with immunoSEQ multiplex PCR; in TCRdb, only in-frame clones are kept and a portion is missing. The data show over 800,000 clones, 80% to 95% seen once. The CDR3 has 21 amino acids. Trimming at V came to 0 bases and at J to 2 bases, leaving 21 bases not matched to a gene. Germline CDR1 SGHRS, CDR2 YFSETQ.

This TCR came from a man younger than 45 in good health. The sample taken for sequencing was naive CD8+ T cells sorted from blood. The V gene is TRBV5-1, the J gene TRBJ2-7, with TRBD1 matching 9 bases. In DNA form, the CDR3 reads TGCGCCAGCAGCTTGGTTAATACCGGGACAGGGTCATTGCTTAAGACCTACGAGCAGTACTTC. Its protein is CASSLVNTGTGSLLKTYEQYF.